The clone carrying this TCR beta chain was observed a few times. This entry comes from a study of T-cell memory formation after mild COVID-19. TCRdb analysed the 5' RACE reads with MiXCR anew, one entry per CDR3 protein. The table records tens of thousands of distinct CDR3 sequences, 10% to 15% of them present only once. Trimming cost V 4 bases and J 0 bases; bases outside gene matches: 5. Germline V gene lookup returns CDR1 SGHRS and CDR2 YFSETQ. CDR3 length: 15 residues. This chain connects TRBV5-1 to TRBJ1-1; TRBD1 aligns across 8 bases. This TCR derives from an adult woman who had mild COVID-19 (a few samples of this study predate the infection). Cell type and time point are not known. The source material was PBMCs or a T cell subset sorted from them (not recorded which). The CDR3 DNA reads as TGCGCCAGCAGCACGGACAGGGTGATGAACACTGAAGCTTTCTTT. It specifies CASSTDRVMNTEAFF.